The 18 T cell receptor beta chains reported below all come from one sample, sequenced in a study of T cells in localized non-small cell lung cancer (dated by TCRdb to about 2020). The library was prepared using the immunoSEQ multiplex PCR assay. TCRdb obtained this table from immuneACCESS and retained in-frame rearrangements with V and J assigned. These tables miss some clones; where compared with another copy, unresolved V genes account for less than half of the shortfall, and the remainder is unexplained. In all, the sample holds about 28,000 clones, and about 90% of those were seen once. The ten largest account for 2.8% of the sample. This specimen was peripheral blood, taken before any cancer treatment. The source is a woman aged 18-49 years with stage I lung adenocarcinoma.

The J gene is TRBJ2-2, the V gene TRBV7-9; 12 nucleotides align to TRBD2. There are 16 residues in the CDR3. Trimming at V came to 5 bases and at J to 6 bases, leaving 7 bases not matched to a gene. Germline V gene lookup returns CDR1 SEHNR and CDR2 FQNEAQ (reference sequence). CDR3 residues: CASSPGLAGRAGELFF. Written as DNA, the CDR3 is TGTGCCAGCAGCCCCGGACTAGCGGGGAGGGCCGGGGAGCTGTTTTTT.

The chain joins TRBV27 to TRBJ1-1, with D perhaps matching TRBD1 (5 bases). This CDR3 comprises 15 residues. Germline CDR1 and CDR2: MNHEY and SMNVEV (reference sequence). V lost 6 bases, J lost 5 bases, and 19 bases lay in between. CDR3 sequence: CASRGVDSLGTEAFF. For the CDR3, the DNA is TGTGCCAGCAGGGGGGTTGACTCCTTAGGGACTGAAGCTTTCTTT.

The chain combines TRBV10-1 with TRBJ2-3; possibly TRBD1 for D (5 bases). Trimming took 8 bases from V and 0 from J, leaving 15 bases between them. There are 15 residues in the CDR3. In germline, CDR1 is WNHNN, CDR2 SYGVQD (reference sequence). CDR3 residues: CASSQGTLSTDTQYF. In DNA, the CDR3 is TGCGCCAGCTCCCAGGGAACACTTAGCACAGATACGCAGTATTTT.

This clone was seen a single time. V gene TRBV28 combines with J gene TRBJ2-7; D is perhaps TRBD1 (5 bases). CDR1 is MDHEN and CDR2 is SYDVKM in the germline V gene. The V and J ends lost 6 bases and 3 bases respectively, with 18 bases between them. The CDR3 consists of 15 residues. This CDR3 is CASSLPRQGNYEQYF. CDR3 sequence (DNA): TGTGCCAGCAGCCTCCCCCGGCAGGGTAACTACGAGCAGTACTTC.

This clone was counted once. The genes are TRBV4-1 and TRBJ2-1, with TRBD2 matching over 7 bases. After removal of 0 bases from V and 0 bases from J, the junction contained 8 bases not matched to a gene. The CDR3 spans 18 residues. Germline V CDR1 and CDR2: MGHRA, YSYEKL. CDR3 bases: TGCGCCAGCAGCCAAGATAGGGCTAGCGGAAGCTCCTACAATGAGCAGTTCTTC. Translating gives CASSQDRASGSSYNEQFF.

CDR3 protein: CASSLSGSQNIQYF. CDR3 bases: TGTGCCAGCAGCCTGTCGGGGAGCCAAAACATTCAGTACTTC. This chain joins TRBV7-2 and TRBJ2-4, with D maybe TRBD2 (5 bases). This CDR3 comprises 14 residues. Germline loops: CDR1 SGHTA, CDR2 FQGNSA. V lost 5 bases, J lost 5 bases, and 13 bases lay in between.

The rearrangement uses TRBV7-8 and TRBJ2-2, with 7 bases lining up with TRBD2. CDR1 and CDR2 (germline): SGHVS, FQNEAQ. J was trimmed by 3 bases and V by 6 bases; bases with no gene match: 7. The CDR3 runs 15 residues. The CDR3 loop reads CASRRSGADTGELFF. The CDR3 nucleotides are TGTGCCAGCAGACGGAGCGGGGCGGACACCGGGGAGCTGTTTTTT. The entire variable domain, with the rest obtained from reference TRBV7-8 and TRBJ2-2, is as follows: GAGVSQSPRYKVAKRGQDVALRCDPISGHVSLFWYQQALGQGPEFLTYFQNEAQLDKSGLPSDRFFAERPEGSVSTLKIQRTQQEDSAVYLCASRRSGADTGELFFGEGSRLTVL.

The chain employs TRBV5-1 and TRBJ2-7; no firm D call. V was trimmed by 0 bases and J by 2 bases, leaving 9 bases between them. This CDR3 is 14 amino acids long. CDR1 and CDR2 (germline): SGHRS, YFSETQ. The CDR3 sequence is CASSLVVQPYEQYF. In nucleotides, the CDR3 is TGCGCCAGCAGCTTGGTCGTACAGCCCTACGAGCAGTACTTC. The variable domain in full, completed from reference TRBV5-1 and TRBJ2-7, reads KAGVTQTPRYLIKTRGQQVTLSCSPISGHRSVSWYQQTPGQGLQFLFEYFSETQRNKGNFPGRFSGRQFSNSRSEMNVSTLELGDSALYLCASSLVVQPYEQYFGPGTRLTVT.

This clone was found a few times. The rearrangement joins TRBV15 to TRBJ2-3; D is unclear. Between the trimmed V and J ends, which lost 0 bases and 6 bases, there was a span of 13 bases. CDR1 and CDR2 (germline): LNHNV, YYDKDF (reference sequence). This CDR3 spans 15 amino acids. CDR3 coding DNA: TGTGCCACCAGCAGAGATCTACTGGGGTCGGATACGCAGTATTTT. Encoded protein: CATSRDLLGSDTQYF. The full variable domain, rest sourced from reference TRBV15 and TRBJ2-3, is DAMVIQNPRYQVTQFGKPVTLSCSQTLNHNVMYWYQQKSSQAPKLLFHYYDKDFNNEADTPDNFQSRRPNTSFCFLDIRSPGLGDTAMYLCATSRDLLGSDTQYFGPGTRLTVL.

This sequence joins TRBV18 and TRBJ1-1; D is possibly TRBD1 (6 bases). The V gene's germline CDR1 is KGHSH and CDR2 LQKENI. The CDR3 spans 15 residues. V dropped 4 bases and J dropped 1 base, with 13 bases sitting between them. The CDR3 region is CASSLLEGGNTEAFF. The CDR3 bases are TGTGCCAGCTCACTACTGGAAGGGGGGAACACTGAAGCTTTCTTT.

The rearrangement joins TRBV18 to TRBJ1-1, with TRBD1 matching over 9 bases. V gave up 3 bases and J gave up 7 bases; unmatched junction bases: 6. CDR3 length: 14 residues. Germline assignment: CDR1 KGHSH and CDR2 LQKENI. CDR3 in DNA: TGTGCCAGCTCACCCATACAGGGGGCGGATGAAGCTTTCTTT. Protein product: CASSPIQGADEAFF.

The V and J genes are TRBV5-1 and TRBJ2-1; 11 nucleotides align to TRBD1. The CDR3 totals 16 residues. The trim removed 2 bases at V and 9 bases at J, leaving 10 bases unmatched. Germline-derived CDR1 and CDR2 are SGHRS and YFSETQ. The CDR3 nucleotides are TGCGCCAGCAGCTTACTCGTCGGACAGGGGGCCGGTGAGCAGTTCTTC. Its protein is CASSLLVGQGAGEQFF.

The chain recombines TRBV7-8 with TRBJ1-4; TRBD1 matches at 11 bases. Germline V gene lookup returns CDR1 SGHVS and CDR2 FQNEAQ. The CDR3 is made up of 15 amino acids. The J segment lost 7 bases and the V segment lost 5 bases, leaving 6 bases of the junction unmatched. The CDR3 region is CASSPRTGGGEKLFF. The CDR3 nucleotides are TGTGCCAGCAGCCCAAGGACAGGGGGCGGTGAAAAACTGTTTTTT.

The rearrangement uses TRBV5-1 and TRBJ2-2; TRBD2 matches at 12 bases. The CDR3 is 16 amino acids. V gave up 4 bases and J gave up 3 bases; unmatched junction bases: 4. Germline CDR1 SGHRS, CDR2 YFSETQ. CDR3 bases: TGCGCCAGCAGCCAACTAGCGGGAGGTCACACCGGGGAGCTGTTTTTT. Its protein product is CASSQLAGGHTGELFF.

The chain links TRBV5-1 to TRBJ1-3; D is ambiguous. Germline V gene data show CDR1 as SGHRS and CDR2 as YFSETQ. With 2 bases removed from V and 0 bases from J, the gap between germline ends came to 6 bases. CDR3 length: 14 residues. CDR3 sequence (DNA): TGCGCCAGCAGCTTCCACGACTCTGGAAACACCATATATTTT. Encoded protein: CASSFHDSGNTIYF. Based on the CDR3 plus reference TRBV5-1 and TRBJ1-3, the full variable domain is KAGVTQTPRYLIKTRGQQVTLSCSPISGHRSVSWYQQTPGQGLQFLFEYFSETQRNKGNFPGRFSGRQFSNSRSEMNVSTLELGDSALYLCASSFHDSGNTIYFGEGSWLTVV.

This rearrangement joins TRBV10-3 to TRBJ2-3; 8 nucleotides align to TRBD2. V dropped 0 bases and J dropped 2; count of bases not matched to a gene: 4. The CDR3 sequence is 16 residues long. CDR1 is ENHRY and CDR2 is SYGVKD in the germline V gene. CDR3 region: CAISESGGVFTDTQYF. The CDR3 DNA reads as TGTGCCATCAGTGAGTCCGGGGGGGTATTCACAGATACGCAGTATTTT.

The chain is built from TRBV30 and TRBJ2-3, with TRBD2 matching over 8 bases. The V segment lost 3 bases and the J segment 3 bases; nucleotides outside the gene matches: 8. CDR1 is GTSNPN and CDR2 is SVGIG in the germline V gene (reference sequence). The CDR3 loop spans 15 amino acids. CDR3 region: CAWRGTSGRTDTQYF. DNA for the CDR3: TGTGCCTGGAGGGGGACTAGTGGGCGTACAGATACGCAGTATTTT.

The chain is built from TRBV7-6 and TRBJ1-4; D might be TRBD1 (6 bases). V was pared by 5 bases and J by 8 bases, with 18 bases between. The CDR3 loop spans 15 amino acids. Per germline, CDR1 SGHVS and CDR2 FNYEAQ. In DNA form, the CDR3 reads TGTGCCAGCAGCAAATCAGGGGCGCGGGGGGAAAAACTGTTTTTT. Protein product: CASSKSGARGEKLFF. The whole variable domain, remainder taken from reference TRBV7-6 and TRBJ1-4, is GAGVSQSPRYKVTKRGQDVALRCDPISGHVSLYWYRQALGQGPEFLTYFNYEAQQDKSGLPNDRFSAERPEGSISTLTIQRTEQRDSAMYRCASSKSGARGEKLFFGSGTQLSVL.